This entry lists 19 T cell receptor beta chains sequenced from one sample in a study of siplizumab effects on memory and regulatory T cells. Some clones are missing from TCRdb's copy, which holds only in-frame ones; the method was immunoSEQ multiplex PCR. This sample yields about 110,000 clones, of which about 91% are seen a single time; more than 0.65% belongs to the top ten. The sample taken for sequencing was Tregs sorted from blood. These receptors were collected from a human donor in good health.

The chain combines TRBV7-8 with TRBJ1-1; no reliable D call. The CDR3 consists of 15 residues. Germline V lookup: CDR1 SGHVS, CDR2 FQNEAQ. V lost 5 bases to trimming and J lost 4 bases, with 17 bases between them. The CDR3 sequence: CASSRRLTGRTEAFF. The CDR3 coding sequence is TGTGCCAGCAGCCGGCGATTAACGGGCCGCACTGAAGCTTTCTTT.

In DNA form, the CDR3 reads TGTGCCAGCCAGTGGTCGAACACTGAAGCTTTCTTT. Its protein is CASQWSNTEAFF. This chain joins TRBV7-2 and TRBJ1-1; D uncertain. CDR1 is SGHTA, CDR2 FQGNSA, per germline. V lost 8 bases and J 1 base, leaving 8 bases between the germline ends. The CDR3 has 12 residues.

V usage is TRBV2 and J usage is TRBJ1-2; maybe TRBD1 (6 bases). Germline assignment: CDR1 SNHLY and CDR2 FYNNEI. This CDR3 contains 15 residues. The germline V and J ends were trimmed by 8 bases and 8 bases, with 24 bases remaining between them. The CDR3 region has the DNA TGTGCCAGCCCCCGGGGGGCCAGCTCCCCGGAAGGCTACACCTTC. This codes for CASPRGASSPEGYTF.

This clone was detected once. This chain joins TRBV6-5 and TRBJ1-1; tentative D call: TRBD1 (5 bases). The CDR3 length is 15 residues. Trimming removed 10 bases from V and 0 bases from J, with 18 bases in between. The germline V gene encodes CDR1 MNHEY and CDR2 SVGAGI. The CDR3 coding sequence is TGTGCCACGCACTTGGGGGTGGGGGTGAACACTGAAGCTTTCTTT. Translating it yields CATHLGVGVNTEAFF.

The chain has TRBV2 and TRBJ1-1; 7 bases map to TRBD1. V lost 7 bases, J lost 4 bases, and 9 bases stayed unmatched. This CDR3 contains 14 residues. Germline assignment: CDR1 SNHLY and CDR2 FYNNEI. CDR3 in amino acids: CASTLTRQGTEAFF. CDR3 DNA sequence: TGTGCCAGCACACTTACTAGACAGGGCACTGAAGCTTTCTTT.

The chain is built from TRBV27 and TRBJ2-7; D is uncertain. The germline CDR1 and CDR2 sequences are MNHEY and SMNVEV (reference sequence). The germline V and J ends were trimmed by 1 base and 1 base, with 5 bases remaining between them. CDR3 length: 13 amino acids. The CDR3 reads CASSLYGSYEQYF. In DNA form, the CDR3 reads TGTGCCAGCAGTTTATACGGGTCCTACGAGCAGTACTTC.

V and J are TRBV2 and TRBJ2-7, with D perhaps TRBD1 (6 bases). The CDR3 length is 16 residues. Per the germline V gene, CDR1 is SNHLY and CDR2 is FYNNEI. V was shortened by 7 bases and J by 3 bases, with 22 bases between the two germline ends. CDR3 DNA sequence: TGTGCCAGCACGTTTCGGGACACCCTCCGGATCTACGAGCAGTACTTC. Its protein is CASTFRDTLRIYEQYF.

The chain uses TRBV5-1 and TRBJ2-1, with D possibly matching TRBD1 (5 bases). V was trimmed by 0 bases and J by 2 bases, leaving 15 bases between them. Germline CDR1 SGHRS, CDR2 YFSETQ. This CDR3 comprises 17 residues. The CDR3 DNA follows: TGCGCCAGCAGCTTGGGAATTAAGCAGGGCACCTACAATGAGCAGTTCTTC. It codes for CASSLGIKQGTYNEQFF.

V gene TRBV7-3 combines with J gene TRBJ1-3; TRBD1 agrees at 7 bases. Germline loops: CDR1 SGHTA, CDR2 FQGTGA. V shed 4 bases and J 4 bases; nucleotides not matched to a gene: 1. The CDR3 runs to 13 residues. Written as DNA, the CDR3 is TGTGCCAGCAGCTCGGGACAGGGAAACACCATATATTTT. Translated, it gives CASSSGQGNTIYF.

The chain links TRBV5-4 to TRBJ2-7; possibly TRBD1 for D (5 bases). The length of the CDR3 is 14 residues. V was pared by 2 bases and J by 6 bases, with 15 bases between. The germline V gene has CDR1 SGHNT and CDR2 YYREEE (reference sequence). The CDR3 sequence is CASSFTSTRGEQYF. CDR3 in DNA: TGTGCCAGCAGCTTTACAAGTACAAGGGGCGAGCAGTACTTC.

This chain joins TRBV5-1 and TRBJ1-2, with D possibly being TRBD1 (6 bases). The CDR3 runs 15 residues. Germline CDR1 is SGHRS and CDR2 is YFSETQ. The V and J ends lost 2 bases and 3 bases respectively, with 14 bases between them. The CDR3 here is CASSLAQQGYYGYTF. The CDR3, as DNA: TGCGCCAGCAGCTTAGCACAACAGGGCTACTATGGCTACACCTTC.

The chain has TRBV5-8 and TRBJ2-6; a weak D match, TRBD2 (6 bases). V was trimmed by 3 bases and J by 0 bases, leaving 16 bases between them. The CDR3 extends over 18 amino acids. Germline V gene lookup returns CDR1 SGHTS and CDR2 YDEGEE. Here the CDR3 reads CASSSLWGVRSGANVLTF. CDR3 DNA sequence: TGTGCCAGCAGCTCTCTATGGGGGGTCCGCTCTGGGGCCAACGTCCTGACTTTC.

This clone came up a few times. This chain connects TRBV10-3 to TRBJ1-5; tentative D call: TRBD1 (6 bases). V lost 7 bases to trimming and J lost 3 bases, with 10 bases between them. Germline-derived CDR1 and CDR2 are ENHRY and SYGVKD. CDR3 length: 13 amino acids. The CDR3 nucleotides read TGTGCCATCAAGGGGGGTTTCAATCAGCCCCAGCATTTT. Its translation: CAIKGGFNQPQHF.

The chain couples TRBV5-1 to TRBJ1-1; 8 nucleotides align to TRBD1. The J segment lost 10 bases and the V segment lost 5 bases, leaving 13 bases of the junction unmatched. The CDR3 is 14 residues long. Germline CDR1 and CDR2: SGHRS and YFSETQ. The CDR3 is CASRDRDAQKGAFF. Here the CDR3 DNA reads TGCGCCAGCAGGGACAGGGACGCCCAAAAGGGAGCTTTCTTT.

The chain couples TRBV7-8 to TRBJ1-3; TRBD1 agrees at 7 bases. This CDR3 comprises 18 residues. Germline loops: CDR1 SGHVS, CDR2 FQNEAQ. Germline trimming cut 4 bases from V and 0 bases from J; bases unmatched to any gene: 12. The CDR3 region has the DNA TGTGCCAGCAGCTCAAGTCCAGCGGGACAGTCCTCTGGAAACACCATATATTTT. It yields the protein CASSSSPAGQSSGNTIYF.

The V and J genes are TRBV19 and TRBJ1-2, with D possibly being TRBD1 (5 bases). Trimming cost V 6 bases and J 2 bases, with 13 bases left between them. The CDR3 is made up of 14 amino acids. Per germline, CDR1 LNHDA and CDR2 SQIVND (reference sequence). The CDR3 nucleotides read TGTGCCAGTAGGGGGCAGGGAGTAAACTATGGCTACACCTTC. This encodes CASRGQGVNYGYTF. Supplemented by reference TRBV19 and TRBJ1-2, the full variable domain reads DGGITQSPKYLFRKEGQNVTLSCEQNLNHDAMYWYRQDPGQGLRLIYYSQIVNDFQKGDIAEGYSVSREKKESFPLTVTSAQKNPTAFYLCASRGQGVNYGYTFGSGTRLTVV.

The CDR3 loop is CASSVHCEQYF. CDR3 sequence (DNA): TGTGCCAGCAGCGTTCACTGCGAGCAGTACTTC. This chain connects TRBV9 to TRBJ2-7; D ambiguous. CDR3 length: 11 amino acids. V shed 2 bases and J shed 6 bases, with 6 bases lying between them. CDR1 is SGDLS and CDR2 is YYNGEE in the germline V gene.

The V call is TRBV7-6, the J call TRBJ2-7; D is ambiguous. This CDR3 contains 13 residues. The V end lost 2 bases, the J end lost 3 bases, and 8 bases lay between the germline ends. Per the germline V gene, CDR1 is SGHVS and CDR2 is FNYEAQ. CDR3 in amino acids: CASSLTFGYEQYF. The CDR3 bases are TGTGCCAGCAGCTTAACCTTTGGCTACGAGCAGTACTTC. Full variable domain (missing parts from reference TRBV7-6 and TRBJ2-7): GAGVSQSPRYKVTKRGQDVALRCDPISGHVSLYWYRQALGQGPEFLTYFNYEAQQDKSGLPNDRFSAERPEGSISTLTIQRTEQRDSAMYRCASSLTFGYEQYFGPGTRLTVT.

The CDR3 DNA is TGTGCCATCAGTGACGGAAACACCGGGGAGCTGTTTTTT. Residues: CAISDGNTGELFF. The chain has TRBV10-3 and TRBJ2-2; D not certain. The CDR3 extends over 13 amino acids. Looked up from germline, CDR1 is ENHRY and CDR2 is SYGVKD. With 3 bases removed from V and 2 bases from J, the gap between germline ends came to 4 bases.